The 6 T cell receptor beta chains in this list originate from one sample, sequenced in a study of monozygotic twins with inflammatory bowel disease. Following a re-call of the 5' RACE reads, TCRdb has one entry per CDR3 protein and lacks DNA. Its clone listing holds 400,000 or so distinct CDR3 sequences. Sequencing was carried out using blood. The receptors come from a human donor with ulcerative colitis or Crohn's disease, or a healthy co-twin of an affected twin (not recorded which).

The chain combines TRBV6-5 with TRBJ1-1. This CDR3 contains 12 residues. The germline CDR1 and CDR2 sequences are MNHEY and SVGAGI. This CDR3 is CASSRAATEAFF.

V and J are TRBV5-5 and TRBJ2-3; TCRdb reports TRBD1, a call that lacks DNA to check it against. Germline V gives CDR1 SGHKS, CDR2 YYEKEE (reference sequence). CDR3 length equals 13 residues. CDR3 region: CASSWTVQDTQYF.

The chain has TRBV5-1 and TRBJ2-3; the TCRdb call, TRBD1, lacks DNA for checking. This CDR3 has 16 residues. Germline V lookup: CDR1 SGHRS, CDR2 YFSETQ. The CDR3 reads CASSLERRGNTDTQYF.

J is TRBJ2-1 and V is TRBV9; the D gene TCRdb calls, TRBD1, cannot be checked with no DNA. Germline V gene lookup returns CDR1 SGDLS and CDR2 YYNGEE. The CDR3 is made up of 14 amino acids. CDR3 loop: CASSVEDWGNEQFF.

The V call is TRBV20-1, the J call TRBJ1-5. The CDR3 consists of 16 residues. Germline CDR1 reads DFQATT; CDR2 reads SNEGSKA (reference sequence). This CDR3 reads CSAPTLGGYSNQPQHF.

The CDR3 region is CVSSLAPGQNYGYTF. V is TRBV5-1 and J is TRBJ1-2; TCRdb's D call, TRBD1, is unchecked because there is no DNA. The CDR3 runs 15 residues. Germline loops: CDR1 SGHRS, CDR2 YFSETQ.